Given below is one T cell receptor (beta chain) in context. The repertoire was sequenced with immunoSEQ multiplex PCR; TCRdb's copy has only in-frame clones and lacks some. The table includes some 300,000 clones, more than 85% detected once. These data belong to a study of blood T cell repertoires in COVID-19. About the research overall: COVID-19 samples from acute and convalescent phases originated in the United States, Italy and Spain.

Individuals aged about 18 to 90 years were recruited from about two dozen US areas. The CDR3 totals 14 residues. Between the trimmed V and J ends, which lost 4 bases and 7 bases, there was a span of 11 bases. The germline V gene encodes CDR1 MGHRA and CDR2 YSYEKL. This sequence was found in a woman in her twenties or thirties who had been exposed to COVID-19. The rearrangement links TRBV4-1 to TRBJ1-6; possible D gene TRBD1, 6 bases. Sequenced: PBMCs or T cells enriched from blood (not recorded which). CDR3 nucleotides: TGCGCCAGCAGCCTCACAAGGGGGAATTCACCCCTCCACTTT. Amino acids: CASSLTRGNSPLHF.